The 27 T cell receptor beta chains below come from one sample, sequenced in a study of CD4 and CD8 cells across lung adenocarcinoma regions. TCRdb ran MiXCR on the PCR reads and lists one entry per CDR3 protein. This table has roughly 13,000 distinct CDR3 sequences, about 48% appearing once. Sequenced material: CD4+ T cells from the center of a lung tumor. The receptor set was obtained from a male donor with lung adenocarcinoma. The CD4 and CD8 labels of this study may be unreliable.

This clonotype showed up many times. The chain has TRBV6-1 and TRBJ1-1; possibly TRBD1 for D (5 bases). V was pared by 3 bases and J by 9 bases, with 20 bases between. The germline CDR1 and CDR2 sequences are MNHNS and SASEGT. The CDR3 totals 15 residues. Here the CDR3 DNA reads TGTGCCAGCAGTGACCAGACAGCCGGCCGAGAGAAAGCTTTCTTT. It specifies CASSDQTAGREKAFF.

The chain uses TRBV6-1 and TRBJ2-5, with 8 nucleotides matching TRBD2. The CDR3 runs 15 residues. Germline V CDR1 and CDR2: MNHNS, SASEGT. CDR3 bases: TGTGGCGGGGGGCTTGAGGGCCGGGACCAAGAGACCCAGTACTTC. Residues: CGGGLEGRDQETQYF.

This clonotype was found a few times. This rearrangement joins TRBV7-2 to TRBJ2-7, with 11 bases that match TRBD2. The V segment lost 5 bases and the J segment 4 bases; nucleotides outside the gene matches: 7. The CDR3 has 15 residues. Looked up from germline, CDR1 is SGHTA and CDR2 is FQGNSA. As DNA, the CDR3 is TGTGCCAGCAGCCCCACTAGCGGGGGAACGTACGAGCAGTACTTC. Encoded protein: CASSPTSGGTYEQYF.

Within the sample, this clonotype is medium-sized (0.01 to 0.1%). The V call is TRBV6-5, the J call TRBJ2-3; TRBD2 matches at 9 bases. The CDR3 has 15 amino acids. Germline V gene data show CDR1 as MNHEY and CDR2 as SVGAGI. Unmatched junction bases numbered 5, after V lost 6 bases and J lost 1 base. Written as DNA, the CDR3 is TGTGCCAGCAGCCTAGCGGGAAAGCGCACAGATACGCAGTATTTT. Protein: CASSLAGKRTDTQYF.

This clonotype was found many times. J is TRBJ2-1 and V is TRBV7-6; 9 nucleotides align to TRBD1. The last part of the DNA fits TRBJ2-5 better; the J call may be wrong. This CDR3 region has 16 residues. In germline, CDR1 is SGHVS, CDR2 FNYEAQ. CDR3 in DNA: TGTGCCAGCAGCTTAGGAGGAGGGGGACAGGGAGAGACCCAGTACTTC. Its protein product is CASSLGGGGQGETQYF.

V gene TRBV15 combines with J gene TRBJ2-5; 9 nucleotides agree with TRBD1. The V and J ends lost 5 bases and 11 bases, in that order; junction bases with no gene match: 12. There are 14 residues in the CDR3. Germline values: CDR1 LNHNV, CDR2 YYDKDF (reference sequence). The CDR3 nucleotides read TGTGCCACCAGCCGGGACAGGGTCAGTGAGGCGCAGTACTTC. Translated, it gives CATSRDRVSEAQYF.

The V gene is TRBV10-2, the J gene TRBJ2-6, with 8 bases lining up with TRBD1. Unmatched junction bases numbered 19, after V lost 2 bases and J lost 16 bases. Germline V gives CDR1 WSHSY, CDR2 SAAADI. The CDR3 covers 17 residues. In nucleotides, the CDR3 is TGCGCCAGCAGTGAGGGCAGGGGGCGGTCTGGCTCCAACGAGCTGACTTTC. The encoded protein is CASSEGRGRSGSNELTF.

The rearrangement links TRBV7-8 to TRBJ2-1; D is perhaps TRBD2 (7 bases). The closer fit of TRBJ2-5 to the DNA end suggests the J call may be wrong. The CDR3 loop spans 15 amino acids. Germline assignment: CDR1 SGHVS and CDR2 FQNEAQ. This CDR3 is CASSKLGGAQETQYF. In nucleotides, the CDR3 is TGTGCCAGCAGCAAACTAGGGGGGGCCCAAGAGACCCAGTACTTC.

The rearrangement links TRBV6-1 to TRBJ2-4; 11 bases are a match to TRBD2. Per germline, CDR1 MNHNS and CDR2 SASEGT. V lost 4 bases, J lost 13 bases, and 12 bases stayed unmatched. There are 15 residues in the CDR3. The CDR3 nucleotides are TGTGCCAGCAGTGCGGGACTAGCGGACGGTGTGATCCAGTACTTC. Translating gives CASSAGLADGVIQYF.

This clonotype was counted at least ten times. The CDR3 reads CGSSYFPPGELFF. The CDR3, as DNA: TGTGGAAGCAGTTACTTCCCCCCCGGGGAGCTGTTTTTT. The chain carries TRBV6-5 and TRBJ2-2; D is unresolved. This CDR3 has 13 amino acids. Per germline, CDR1 MNHEY and CDR2 SVGAGI.

CDR3 loop: CASRDRASAKDTQYF. CDR3 DNA: TGTGCCAGCAGGGACAGGGCTTCAGCCAAAGACACCCAGTACTTC. The rearrangement joins TRBV6-1 to TRBJ2-4, with 8 bases that match TRBD1. The CDR3 is 15 amino acids. Germline V CDR1 and CDR2: MNHNS, SASEGT. The V segment lost 6 bases and the J segment 13 bases; nucleotides outside the gene matches: 17.

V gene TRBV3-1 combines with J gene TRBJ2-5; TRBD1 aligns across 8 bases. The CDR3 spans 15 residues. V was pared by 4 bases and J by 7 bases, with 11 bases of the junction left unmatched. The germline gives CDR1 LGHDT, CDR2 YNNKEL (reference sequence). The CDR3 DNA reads TGTGCCAGCAGCCCCGAGACAGGGGACTGGGGGACCCAGTACTTC. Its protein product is CASSPETGDWGTQYF.

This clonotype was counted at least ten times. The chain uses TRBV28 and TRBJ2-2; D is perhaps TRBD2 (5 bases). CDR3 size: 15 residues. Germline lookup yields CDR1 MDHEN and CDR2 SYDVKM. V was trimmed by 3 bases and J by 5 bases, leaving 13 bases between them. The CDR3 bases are TGTGCCAGCAGTTTGCCGGAAAGGAGGACCGGGGAGCTGTTTTTT. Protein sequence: CASSLPERRTGELFF.

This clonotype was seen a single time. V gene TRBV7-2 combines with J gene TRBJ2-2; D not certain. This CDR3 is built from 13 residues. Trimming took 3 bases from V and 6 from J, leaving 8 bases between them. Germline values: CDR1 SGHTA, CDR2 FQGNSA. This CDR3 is CASSFKGSGELFF. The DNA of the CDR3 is TGTGCCAGCAGCTTCAAGGGTTCCGGGGAGCTGTTTTTT. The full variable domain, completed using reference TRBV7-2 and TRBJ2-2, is GAGVSQSPSNKVTEKGKDVELRCDPISGHTALYWYRQSLGQGLEFLIYFQGNSAPDKSGLPSDRFSAERTGGSVSTLTIQRTQQEDSAVYLCASSFKGSGELFFGEGSRLTVL.

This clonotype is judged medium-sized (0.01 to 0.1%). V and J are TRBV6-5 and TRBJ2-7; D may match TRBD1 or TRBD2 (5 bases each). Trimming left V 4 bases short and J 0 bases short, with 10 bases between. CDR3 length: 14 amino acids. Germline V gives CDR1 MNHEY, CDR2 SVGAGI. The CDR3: CASSSGTASYEQYF. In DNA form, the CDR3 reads TGTGCCAGCAGTTCCGGGACGGCCTCCTACGAGCAGTACTTC.

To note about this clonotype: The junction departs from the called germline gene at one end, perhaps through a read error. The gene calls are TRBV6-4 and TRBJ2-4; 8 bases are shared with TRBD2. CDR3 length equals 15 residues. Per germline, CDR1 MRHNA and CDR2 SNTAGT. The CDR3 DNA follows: TGTGCCAGCAGTGAGGGGAGCGGGAGCAAAGACATTCAGTACTTC. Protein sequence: CASSEGSGSKDIQYF.

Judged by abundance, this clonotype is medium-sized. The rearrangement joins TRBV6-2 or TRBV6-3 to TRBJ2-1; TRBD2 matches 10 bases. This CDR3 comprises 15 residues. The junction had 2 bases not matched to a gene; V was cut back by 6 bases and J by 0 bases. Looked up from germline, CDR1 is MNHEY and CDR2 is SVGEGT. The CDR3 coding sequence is TGTGCCAGCAGAACTAGCGGGAACTCCTACAATGAGCAGTTCTTC. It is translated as CASRTSGNSYNEQFF.

This CDR3 is CASSAAGQLRNIQYF. The CDR3 region has the DNA TGTGCCAGCAGTGCAGCAGGACAGCTAAGAAACATTCAGTACTTC. The chain links TRBV12-3 or TRBV12-4 to TRBJ2-4, with a weak D call TRBD1 (6 bases). This CDR3 comprises 15 residues. V was clipped by 5 bases and J by 6 bases, with 17 bases between them.

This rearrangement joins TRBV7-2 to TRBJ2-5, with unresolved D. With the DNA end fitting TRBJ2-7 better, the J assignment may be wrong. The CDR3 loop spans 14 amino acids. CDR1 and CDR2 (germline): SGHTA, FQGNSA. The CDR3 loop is CASSSMRDSHEQYF. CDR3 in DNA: TGTGCCAGCAGCTCTATGAGAGATTCTCACGAGCAGTACTTC.

The chain's CDR3 is CASSESPYRVPSREQYF. The CDR3 nucleotides are TGCGCCAGCAGTGAGTCGCCTTACAGGGTCCCCTCGCGCGAGCAGTACTTC. This sequence joins TRBV10-2 and TRBJ2-7, with a tentative D call TRBD1 (6 bases). The CDR3 runs 17 residues. Looked up from germline, CDR1 is WSHSY and CDR2 is SAAADI. V dropped 0 bases and J dropped 6 bases, with 21 bases sitting between them.

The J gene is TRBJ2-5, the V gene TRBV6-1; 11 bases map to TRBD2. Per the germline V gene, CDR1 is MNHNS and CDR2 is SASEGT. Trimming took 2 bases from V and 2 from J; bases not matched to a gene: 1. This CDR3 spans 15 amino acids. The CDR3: CASSEIAGGQETQYF. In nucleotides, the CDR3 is TGTGCCAGCAGTGAAATAGCGGGGGGGCAAGAGACCCAGTACTTC.

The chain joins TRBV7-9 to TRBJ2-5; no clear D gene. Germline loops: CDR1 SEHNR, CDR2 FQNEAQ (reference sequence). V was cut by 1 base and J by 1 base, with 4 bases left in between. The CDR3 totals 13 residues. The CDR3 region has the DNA TGTGCCAGCAGCTTAGAGGTCCAAGAGACCCAGTACTTC. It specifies CASSLEVQETQYF. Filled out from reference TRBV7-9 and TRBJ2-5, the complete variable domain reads DTGVSQNPRHKITKRGQNVTFRCDPISEHNRLYWYRQTLGQGPEFLTYFQNEAQLEKSRLLSDRFSAERPKGSFSTLEIQRTEQGDSAMYLCASSLEVQETQYFGPGTRLLVL.

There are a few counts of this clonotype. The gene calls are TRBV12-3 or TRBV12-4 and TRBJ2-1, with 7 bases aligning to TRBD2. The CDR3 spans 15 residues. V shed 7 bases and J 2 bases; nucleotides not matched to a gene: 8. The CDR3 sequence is CASTLGGGAYNEQFF. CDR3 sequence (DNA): TGTGCCAGCACTCTGGGGGGGGGGGCCTACAATGAGCAGTTCTTC.

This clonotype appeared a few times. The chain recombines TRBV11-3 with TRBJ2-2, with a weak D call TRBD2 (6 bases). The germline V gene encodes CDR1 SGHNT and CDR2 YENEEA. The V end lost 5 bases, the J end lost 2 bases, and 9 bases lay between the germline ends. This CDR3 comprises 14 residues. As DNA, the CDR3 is TGTGCCAGCAGCCGGGACTTCAACACCGGGGAGCTGTTTTTT. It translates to CASSRDFNTGELFF.

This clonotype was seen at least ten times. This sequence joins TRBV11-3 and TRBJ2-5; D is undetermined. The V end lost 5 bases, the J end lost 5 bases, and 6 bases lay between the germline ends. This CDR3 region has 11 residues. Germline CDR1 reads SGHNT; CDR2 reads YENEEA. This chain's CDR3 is CASSAVETQYF. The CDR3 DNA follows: TGTGCCAGCAGCGCAGTCGAGACCCAGTACTTC.

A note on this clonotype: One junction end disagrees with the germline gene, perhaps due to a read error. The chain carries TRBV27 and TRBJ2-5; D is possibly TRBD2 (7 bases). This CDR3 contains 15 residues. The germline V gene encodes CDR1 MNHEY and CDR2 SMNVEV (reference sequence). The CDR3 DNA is TGTGCCAGCGGGACGGGGGGCCAAGACAAAGAGACGCAGTACTTC. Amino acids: CASGTGGQDKETQYF.

The CDR3 bases are TGCGCCAGCAGTGACAGGGGGCTAGAGACCCAGTACTTC. It specifies CASSDRGLETQYF. The rearrangement joins TRBV10-1 to TRBJ2-5; 8 bases are shared with TRBD1. After removal of 3 bases from V and 4 bases from J, the junction contained 1 base not matched to a gene. Germline loops: CDR1 WNHNN, CDR2 SYGVQD (reference sequence). The CDR3 has 13 residues.